This T cell receptor (beta chain) emerged from a study of cytomegalovirus exposure and HLA in healthy donors. General observations from the study: Some TCR beta chains (roughly 160 of them) were listed as cytomegalovirus-associated. Looking again later, the authors saw that most CMV-associated TCR beta chains seemed HLA-restricted. Some public TCRs appeared in many individuals, while most sequences were rare. In a later analysis, HLA-associated beta chains showed higher expansion and lower generation probabilities than comparable chains.

Vbeta (60) and Jbeta (13) primers were used in the PCR. The method was immunoSEQ multiplex PCR; TCRdb's version includes in-frame clones alone and lacks a portion of them. The table lists around 160,000 clones, roughly 79% of them singletons, with about 1% in the top ten. Concerning this clone: Its antigen is currently unknown.

The J segment lost 5 bases and the V segment lost 4 bases, leaving 16 bases of the junction unmatched. CDR1 and CDR2 from the germline V gene are SGHDN and FVKESK. The CDR3 contains 17 residues. The genes are TRBV14 and TRBJ2-7, with 8 bases fitting TRBD1. This clonotype was sampled from a woman between 35 and 50 years old in good health and CMV-seronegative. Sequencing was performed on PBMCs. In nucleotides, the CDR3 is TGTGCCAGCAGCCGAGAGGGCTGGACAGGGATAAAAAACGAGCAGTACTTC. Translation: CASSREGWTGIKNEQYF. Looking up the rest from reference TRBV14 and TRBJ2-7 gives the full variable domain: EAGVTQFPSHSVIEKGQTVTLRCDPISGHDNLYWYRRVMGKEIKFLLHFVKESKQDESGMPNNRFLAERTGGTYSTLKVQPAELEDSGVYFCASSREGWTGIKNEQYFGPGTRLTVT.